The 2 T cell receptor beta chains given below trace back to one sample, sequenced in a study of CD8 T cells in ankylosing spondylitis. One entry per CDR3 protein, called by TCRdb with MiXCR from the 5' RACE reads. The top ten clones hold approximately 5% of a sample with 50,000 to 70,000 distinct CDR3 sequences, 6.2% of them seen once. The sample taken for sequencing was synovial fluid, either unsorted or a sorted T cell fraction (not recorded which). All receptors come from a male donor with ankylosing spondylitis.

This clonotype was seen repeatedly, ten times or more. The rearrangement links TRBV20-1 to TRBJ1-1, with D perhaps TRBD1 (5 bases). CDR1 and CDR2 (germline): DFQATT, SNEGSKA (reference sequence). The length of the CDR3 is 13 residues. Trimming took off 1 base at V and 8 bases at J, with 14 bases between the two ends. The CDR3 nucleotides are TGCAGTGCTAGAGCGGGGGGTGACAAGGAAGCTTTCTTT. This translates into CSARAGGDKEAFF.

This clonotype appeared many times. The chain recombines TRBV10-2 with TRBJ1-5, with unresolved D. With 0 bases removed from V and 3 bases from J, the gap between germline ends came to 6 bases. CDR1 and CDR2 from the germline V gene are WSHSY and SAAADI. This CDR3 comprises 14 residues. This CDR3 is CASSESNANQPQHF. CDR3 nucleotide sequence: TGCGCCAGCAGTGAGTCGAATGCCAATCAGCCCCAGCATTTT.